This TCR beta chain was captured in a study of blood T cells in healthy people across ages. Study conclusions and caveats: Investigators viewed diversity estimates from one million T cells as underestimates, the study reported. Measured against age, TCR beta diversity per million T cells decreased in a roughly linear manner.

Worth noting for this clonotype: Its antigen remains unidentified. An end of the junction does not agree with germline; a read error may underlie this.

Per-sample yields of isolated PBMCs were at least 7 million. A second roughly 6 to 12 cycle PCR used barcoded and J-beta primers. TCRdb fed the 5' RACE reads into MiXCR, producing one record per CDR3 protein. The top ten clones hold about 22% of a sample with about 970,000 distinct CDR3 sequences, 45% to 60% of them seen once. The CDR3 length is 13 residues. CDR1 and CDR2 from the germline V gene are LGHNA and YSLEER. The sample comprised blood. The origin of this receptor is an older woman in good health. This sequence joins TRBV4-3 and TRBJ2-7; 8 bases align to TRBD1. In nucleotides, the CDR3 is TGCGCCAGCGGCCACGGACAGGGATGGGAGCAGTACTTC. Its protein product is CASGHGQGWEQYF.